This passage covers 25 T cell receptor beta chains from one sample sequenced in a study of regulatory and conventional T cells in RAG deficiency (dated by TCRdb to about 2017). Before genomic DNA was extracted, conventional CD4+ T cells were isolated from blood as CD25-low CD127-high cells. Library preparation employed the immunoSEQ multiplex PCR assay. Held by TCRdb, this immuneACCESS table contains in-frame sequences only and omits some clones. Under half of the omission traces to an unresolved V gene where checked; the cause of the rest is unknown. The sample profile shows about 29,000 clones; about 95% of them were found once. Jointly, the top ten make up under 0.2% of the sample. This same sample was also part of a study on regulatory T cells. As noted in the second study: The multiplex PCR relied on 52 forward TRBV primers and 13 reverse TRBJ primers, and amplification bias was corrected through assay-based and computational methods.

The sequencing input was CD25- CD4+ T cells sorted from blood. The receptors come from a human donor in good health.

This chain connects TRBV9 to TRBJ1-2; 7 nucleotides match TRBD1. The V gene's germline CDR1 is SGDLS and CDR2 YYNGEE. The V and J ends lost 0 bases and 4 bases, in that order; junction bases with no gene match: 3. The CDR3 spans 14 residues. The CDR3 here is CASSVVSGGYGYTF. CDR3 nucleotides: TGTGCCAGCAGCGTAGTGTCAGGGGGCTATGGCTACACCTTC.

The chain carries TRBV4-2 and TRBJ1-4; possible D gene TRBD1, 6 bases. CDR1 and CDR2 from the germline V gene are LGHNA and YNFKEQ. The ends were cut back, 4 bases at V and 7 bases at J, with 16 bases in the middle. This CDR3 spans 15 amino acids. The CDR3 region has the DNA TGTGCCAGCAGCCCAAGACAGGCTTTACTTGAAAAACTGTTTTTT. Translating it yields CASSPRQALLEKLFF.

The V call is TRBV5-1, the J call TRBJ1-2, with 10 bases fitting TRBD1. The CDR3 is 16 residues long. The J segment lost 7 bases and the V segment lost 2 bases, leaving 11 bases of the junction unmatched. Per germline, CDR1 SGHRS and CDR2 YFSETQ. The CDR3 DNA follows: TGCGCCAGCAGCTTAGGCGACAGGGGGCGAAGGGGTGGCTACACCTTC. It translates to CASSLGDRGRRGGYTF.

The chain recombines TRBV15 with TRBJ1-6; D might be TRBD1 (5 bases). The CDR3 contains 17 residues. Trimming removed 3 bases at V and 6 bases at J, with 18 bases between. Germline lookup yields CDR1 LNHNV and CDR2 YYDKDF (reference sequence). This CDR3 is CATSRGRRDGTNSPLHF. Written as DNA, the CDR3 is TGTGCCACCAGCAGGGGGAGGAGGGACGGTACTAATTCACCCCTCCACTTT.

The rearrangement uses TRBV6-5 and TRBJ2-1; D perhaps matches TRBD1 (6 bases). The ends were cut back, 5 bases at V and 4 bases at J, with 12 bases in the middle. The germline V gene has CDR1 MNHEY and CDR2 SVGAGI. This CDR3 has 14 residues. CDR3 loop: CASSNRGQYNEQFF. The CDR3 DNA reads as TGTGCCAGCAGTAACCGCGGACAGTACAATGAGCAGTTCTTC.

The chain is built from TRBV7-9 and TRBJ1-1, with a weak D call TRBD1 (5 bases). Deletions cut 8 bases from V and 4 bases from J, with 14 bases between. Looked up from germline, CDR1 is SEHNR and CDR2 is FQNEAQ (reference sequence). The CDR3 spans 13 residues. The CDR3 is CASSPFGGTEAFF. In nucleotides, the CDR3 is TGTGCCAGCTCCCCGTTCGGGGGCACTGAAGCTTTCTTT.

The V and J genes are TRBV15 and TRBJ1-6, with TRBD1 as a possible D gene (5 bases). The V gene lost 2 bases and the J gene lost 8 bases, with 13 bases spanning the gap. The CDR3 is made up of 15 amino acids. CDR1 is LNHNV and CDR2 is YYDKDF in the germline V gene (reference sequence). Written as DNA, the CDR3 is TGTGCCACCAGCAGAAGCGCAGGGTCGGATTCACCCCTCCACTTT. Translated, it gives CATSRSAGSDSPLHF.

V usage is TRBV5-1 and J usage is TRBJ1-5; 7 bases match TRBD1. In germline, CDR1 is SGHRS, CDR2 YFSETQ. The CDR3 length is 16 residues. The junction had 8 bases not matched to a gene; V was cut back by 4 bases and J by 1 base. DNA of the CDR3: TGCGCCAGCAGCCCGGGCGGGACAGAGAGCAATCAGCCCCAGCATTTT. Protein product: CASSPGGTESNQPQHF.

This clone was observed once. V is TRBV5-4 and J is TRBJ2-1; 11 bases fit TRBD2. CDR1 is SGHNT, CDR2 YYREEE, per germline (reference sequence). V lost 0 bases and J lost 4; bases outside the gene matches: 3. The CDR3 extends over 16 amino acids. CDR3 DNA: TGTGCCAGCAGCTTGGCATCTAGCGGGGGGTACAATGAGCAGTTCTTC. Translation gives CASSLASSGGYNEQFF. The variable domain in full, completed from reference TRBV5-4 and TRBJ2-1, reads ETGVTQSPTHLIKTRGQQVTLRCSSQSGHNTVSWYQQALGQGPQFIFQYYREEENGRGNFPPRFSGLQFPNYSSELNVNALELDDSALYLCASSLASSGGYNEQFFGPGTRLTVL.

The chain employs TRBV5-1 and TRBJ2-3; D call uncertain. This CDR3 is 14 amino acids long. CDR1 and CDR2 (germline): SGHRS, YFSETQ. Trimming took off 4 bases at V and 0 bases at J, with 9 bases between the two ends. The CDR3 region is CASSPWQSTDTQYF. The CDR3 DNA sequence: TGCGCCAGCAGCCCTTGGCAGAGCACAGATACGCAGTATTTT.

The rearrangement links TRBV15 to TRBJ2-1, with 9 bases matching TRBD2. CDR3 length equals 16 residues. V lost 0 bases and J lost 8; bases outside the gene matches: 8. CDR1 LNHNV and CDR2 YYDKDF come from the germline V gene (reference sequence). CDR3 nucleotide sequence: TGTGCCACCAGCAGAGATGTTAGCGGGGGTTCGGATGAGCAGTTCTTC. Translating gives CATSRDVSGGSDEQFF.

V is TRBV7-2 and J is TRBJ2-5; D might be TRBD1 (5 bases). The closer fit of TRBJ2-7 to the DNA end suggests the J call may be wrong. The CDR3 loop spans 14 amino acids. CDR1 and CDR2 (germline): SGHTA, FQGNSA. The CDR3 here is CASSFQTASYEQYF. The CDR3 bases are TGTGCCAGCAGCTTTCAGACAGCATCCTACGAGCAGTACTTC.

The rearrangement uses TRBV5-6 and TRBJ1-2; 8 nucleotides match TRBD1. After removal of 3 bases from V and 8 bases from J, the junction contained 12 bases not matched to a gene. The CDR3 is 15 residues long. CDR1 SGHDT and CDR2 YYEEEE come from the germline V gene. The CDR3 sequence: CASSWGRQGLSGYTF. The CDR3 coding sequence is TGTGCCAGCAGCTGGGGTAGACAGGGGTTGTCGGGCTACACCTTC.

The chain has TRBV9 and TRBJ1-1, with no clear D. The V end was cut by 0 bases, the J end by 0 bases, with 9 bases between. Germline CDR1 and CDR2: SGDLS and YYNGEE. CDR3 length: 15 amino acids. For the CDR3, the DNA is TGTGCCAGCAGCGTAGATCCGAGCATGAACACTGAAGCTTTCTTT. This sequence encodes CASSVDPSMNTEAFF.

This chain connects TRBV5-1 to TRBJ2-3; D is undetermined. V dropped 1 base and J dropped 0 bases, with 6 bases sitting between them. The germline V gene has CDR1 SGHRS and CDR2 YFSETQ. The CDR3 totals 14 residues. CDR3 protein: CASSLSSSTDTQYF. As DNA, the CDR3 is TGCGCCAGCAGCTTGTCTAGTAGCACAGATACGCAGTATTTT. Full variable domain (missing parts from reference TRBV5-1 and TRBJ2-3): KAGVTQTPRYLIKTRGQQVTLSCSPISGHRSVSWYQQTPGQGLQFLFEYFSETQRNKGNFPGRFSGRQFSNSRSEMNVSTLELGDSALYLCASSLSSSTDTQYFGPGTRLTVL.

This clone was found once. The V and J genes are TRBV23-1 and TRBJ1-5; 7 bases align to TRBD1. TRBV23-1 is an open reading frame, and its role is uncertain. The CDR3 is 17 amino acids. With V trimmed by 3 bases and J by 2 bases, 10 bases remained unmatched. The CDR3 bases are TGCGCCAGCAGTCAGGAGACAGGGTGTGGTTGCAATCAGCCCCAGCATTTT. It encodes CASSQETGCGCNQPQHF.

This clone was counted once. The V gene is TRBV6-1, the J gene TRBJ1-1; 8 bases agree with TRBD1. The CDR3 consists of 16 residues. Germline V CDR1 and CDR2: MNHNS, SASEGT. V was pared by 1 base and J by 3 bases, with 7 bases of the junction left unmatched. The CDR3: CASSEVDRDWDTEAFF. The CDR3 DNA is TGTGCCAGCAGTGAAGTGGACAGGGACTGGGACACTGAAGCTTTCTTT.

J is TRBJ2-7 and V is TRBV11-2; maybe TRBD2 (5 bases). Germline CDR1 and CDR2: SGHAT and FQNNGV. CDR3 length equals 15 residues. V was clipped by 6 bases and J by 1 base, with 16 bases between them. The CDR3 bases are TGTGCCAGCAGGAGACCCGGAGGAAGATCCTACGAGCAGTACTTC. Translating gives CASRRPGGRSYEQYF.

This sequence joins TRBV5-1 and TRBJ2-6; 10 positions match TRBD1. The germline gives CDR1 SGHRS, CDR2 YFSETQ. The CDR3 is 17 residues long. V was pared by 6 bases and J by 0 bases, with 6 bases of the junction left unmatched. CDR3 coding DNA: TGCGCCAGCAACCGGGACAGGGGTTCCTCTGGGGCCAACGTCCTGACTTTC. Its translation is CASNRDRGSSGANVLTF.

This chain links TRBV27 with TRBJ2-7; 10 bases are shared with TRBD2. J lost 0 bases, V lost 1 base, and 12 bases had no gene match. CDR3 length: 19 amino acids. Per the germline V gene, CDR1 is MNHEY and CDR2 is SMNVEV (reference sequence). In DNA, the CDR3 is TGTGCCAGCAGTTTATTAAGTTTAGCGGGGGGCGGGGGCTCCTACGAGCAGTACTTC. This gives the protein CASSLLSLAGGGGSYEQYF.

The V call is TRBV20-1, the J call TRBJ2-5; D gene ambiguous. The germline gives CDR1 DFQATT, CDR2 SNEGSKA (reference sequence). The CDR3 spans 11 residues. The CDR3 coding sequence is TGCAGCTCGCGGATCCAAGAGACCCAGTACTTC. It yields the protein CSSRIQETQYF.

The gene calls are TRBV6-1 and TRBJ1-6; the D gene is possibly TRBD1 (5 bases). Trimming removed 6 bases from V and 8 bases from J, with 14 bases in between. There are 14 residues in the CDR3. Germline loops: CDR1 MNHNS, CDR2 SASEGT. The CDR3 DNA reads as TGTGCCAGCAGCACTCTGCTGACAGATTCACCCCTCCACTTT. Protein sequence: CASSTLLTDSPLHF.

The chain carries TRBV6-6 and TRBJ2-3, with D possibly matching TRBD1 (5 bases). CDR1 and CDR2 from the germline V gene are MNHNY and SVGAGI (reference sequence). The CDR3 is 15 residues long. V was pared by 0 bases and J by 0 bases, with 7 bases between. CDR3 in DNA: TGTGCCAGCAGTTACTCGAGACAGAGCACAGATACGCAGTATTTT. Protein sequence: CASSYSRQSTDTQYF.

The V and J genes are TRBV5-5 and TRBJ1-5; TRBD1 is a possible D gene (6 bases). V was shortened by 0 bases and J by 4 bases, with 11 bases between the two germline ends. The germline V gene has CDR1 SGHKS and CDR2 YYEKEE (reference sequence). The CDR3 has 15 residues. CDR3 amino acids: CASSLAGHQNQPQHF. The CDR3 coding sequence is TGTGCCAGCAGCTTGGCGGGACACCAGAATCAGCCCCAGCATTTT. The full variable domain, in which reference TRBV5-5 and TRBJ1-5 provide the parts outside the CDR3, is DAGVTQSPTHLIKTRGQQVTLRCSPISGHKSVSWYQQVLGQGPQFIFQYYEKEERGRGNFPDRFSARQFPNYSSELNVNALLLGDSALYLCASSLAGHQNQPQHFGDGTRLSIL.

This rearrangement joins TRBV19 to TRBJ2-1; D is perhaps TRBD1 (6 bases). The V and J ends lost 8 bases and 0 bases respectively, with 14 bases between them. Germline-derived CDR1 and CDR2 are LNHDA and SQIVND (reference sequence). The length of the CDR3 is 15 residues. CDR3 bases: TGTGCCAGTCGCTTGACAGGAGGCTCCTACAATGAGCAGTTCTTC. It encodes CASRLTGGSYNEQFF.